The next 7 T cell receptor beta chains were all read from a single sample in a study of T cells after yellow fever vaccination. MiXCR was run by TCRdb on the 5' RACE reads, yielding one entry per CDR3 protein. The sample contains around 310,000 distinct CDR3 sequences, approximately 4% of which appear only once. This specimen was PBMCs, taken 5 days after the yellow fever booster vaccination. The source is a man between 18 and 35 years old who received the YFV17D yellow fever vaccine.

The J gene is TRBJ2-1, the V gene TRBV4-3, with 9 nucleotides matching TRBD2. Germline V gives CDR1 LGHNA, CDR2 YSLEER. The CDR3 runs 18 residues. V gave up 0 bases and J gave up 4 bases; unmatched junction bases: 10. The CDR3 here is CASSQDWGGGAQYNEQFF. CDR3 DNA: TGCGCCAGCAGCCAAGACTGGGGCGGGGGGGCTCAGTACAATGAGCAGTTCTTC.

This clonotype was observed many times. This chain uses TRBV2 with TRBJ2-5; D gene uncertain. The CDR3 is made up of 11 amino acids. V was clipped by 9 bases and J by 1 base, with 6 bases between them. Per the germline V gene, CDR1 is SNHLY and CDR2 is FYNNEI. Here the CDR3 reads CARNTQETQYF. The CDR3 nucleotides are TGTGCCAGAAACACCCAAGAGACCCAGTACTTC.

In its sample, this clonotype was seen a few times. The chain uses TRBV5-6 and TRBJ2-1, with 9 bases that match TRBD1. J gave up 8 bases and V 0 bases, and 9 bases lay outside the gene matches. The CDR3 spans 16 residues. Germline V gene sequence: CDR1 SGHDT, CDR2 YYEEEE. This CDR3 reads CASSLVWDRVKDEQFF. In nucleotides, the CDR3 is TGTGCCAGCAGCTTGGTGTGGGACAGGGTAAAGGATGAGCAGTTCTTC.

This clonotype was counted a few times. The chain recombines TRBV7-2 with TRBJ1-1; 8 nucleotides align to TRBD1. The CDR3 is 14 amino acids. Germline V gene data show CDR1 as SGHTA and CDR2 as FQGNSA. The junction had 9 bases not matched to a gene; V was cut back by 6 bases and J by 6 bases. The CDR3 DNA reads as TGTGCCAGCAGAGGACAGGGAACTTCCTCTGAAGCTTTCTTT. It is translated as CASRGQGTSSEAFF.

In its sample, this clonotype was seen a few times. The chain links TRBV27 to TRBJ1-6; D is unclear. CDR3 size: 13 residues. The germline CDR1 and CDR2 sequences are MNHEY and SMNVEV (reference sequence). V lost 7 bases and J lost 5, with 9 bases in between. CDR3 loop: CASTNVNNSPLHF. The CDR3 DNA reads TGTGCCAGCACAAACGTTAATAATTCACCCCTCCACTTT.

The chain recombines TRBV2 with TRBJ2-2; TRBD1 or TRBD2 may be the D gene (5 bases each). The germline V gene has CDR1 SNHLY and CDR2 FYNNEI. CDR3 length: 15 residues. Deletions cut 5 bases from V and 5 bases from J, with 15 bases between. In DNA, the CDR3 is TGTGCCAGCAGTCCAAACGGGGCAGATACCGGGGAGCTGTTTTTT. It encodes CASSPNGADTGELFF.

In its sample, this clonotype was seen a few times. V gene TRBV24-1 combines with J gene TRBJ1-5; D gene uncertain. V lost 0 bases and J lost 2, with 16 bases in between. This CDR3 contains 18 residues. Looked up from germline, CDR1 is KGHDR and CDR2 is SFDVKD. The CDR3 sequence is CATSDLSGPSIGNQPQHF. Written as DNA, the CDR3 is TGTGCCACCAGTGATTTGAGCGGACCAAGCATAGGCAATCAGCCCCAGCATTTT.